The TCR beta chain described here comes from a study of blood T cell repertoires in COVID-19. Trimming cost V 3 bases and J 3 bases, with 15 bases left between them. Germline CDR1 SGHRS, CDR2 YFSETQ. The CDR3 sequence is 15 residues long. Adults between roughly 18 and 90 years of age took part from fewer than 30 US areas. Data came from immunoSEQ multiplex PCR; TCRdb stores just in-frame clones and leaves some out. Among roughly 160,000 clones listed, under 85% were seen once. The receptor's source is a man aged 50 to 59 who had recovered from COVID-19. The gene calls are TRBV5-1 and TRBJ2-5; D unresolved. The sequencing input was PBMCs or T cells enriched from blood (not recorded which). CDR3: CASSWVVGPEETQYF. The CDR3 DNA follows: TGCGCCAGCAGCTGGGTGGTGGGCCCTGAAGAGACCCAGTACTTC.